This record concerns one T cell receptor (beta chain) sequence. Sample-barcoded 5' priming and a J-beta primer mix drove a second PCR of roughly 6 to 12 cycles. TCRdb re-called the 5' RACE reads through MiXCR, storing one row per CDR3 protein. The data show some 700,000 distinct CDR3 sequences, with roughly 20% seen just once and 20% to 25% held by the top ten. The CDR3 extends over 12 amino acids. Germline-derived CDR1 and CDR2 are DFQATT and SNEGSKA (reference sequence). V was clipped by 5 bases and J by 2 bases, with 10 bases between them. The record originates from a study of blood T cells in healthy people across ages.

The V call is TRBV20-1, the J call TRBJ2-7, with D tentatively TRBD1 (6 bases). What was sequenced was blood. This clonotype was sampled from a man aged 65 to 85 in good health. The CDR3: CSAGTPTYEQYF. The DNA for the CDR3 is TGCAGTGCTGGGACACCAACCTACGAGCAGTACTTC.